These 17 T cell receptor beta chains came from one sample sequenced in a study of CD8+ T cells in alopecia areata. Reverse transcribed after extraction, RNA yielded cDNA as the sequencing template. Profiled with immunoSEQ multiplex PCR; TCRdb holds only in-frame clones, not every one. The sample includes 200,000 to 250,000 clones, approximately 61% of them seen just once. The specimen was CD4+ T cells sorted from blood, collected at week 0. The receptors derive from a human donor with alopecia areata.

CDR3 bases: TGTGCCAGCAGCTTCGGACTAGGGATGAACACCGGGGAGCTGTTTTTT. Translation gives CASSFGLGMNTGELFF. The rearrangement links TRBV9 to TRBJ2-2; 7 bases are a match to TRBD2. CDR1 and CDR2 (germline): SGDLS, YYNGEE. Trimming cost V 4 bases and J 1 base; bases outside gene matches: 7. The CDR3 has 16 amino acids.

The CDR3 DNA reads as TGTGCCTGGAGTGTACGCAGGGGCGATACGCAGTATTTT. This translates into CAWSVRRGDTQYF. This chain uses TRBV30 with TRBJ2-3, with TRBD1 as a possible D gene (6 bases). From germline, CDR1 is GTSNPN and CDR2 SVGIG (reference sequence). Trimming removed 0 bases from V and 6 bases from J, with 10 bases in between. This CDR3 has 13 residues.

The gene calls are TRBV5-1 and TRBJ2-3, with 7 bases identical to TRBD1. There are 14 residues in the CDR3. V shed 5 bases and J 0 bases; nucleotides not matched to a gene: 3. The germline V gene has CDR1 SGHRS and CDR2 YFSETQ. The CDR3 spells CASRGQLSTDTQYF. The CDR3 DNA is TGCGCCAGCAGGGGACAGCTTAGCACAGATACGCAGTATTTT.

The chain recombines TRBV29-1 with TRBJ1-1; 7 positions match TRBD1. Unmatched junction bases numbered 4, after V lost 5 bases and J lost 1 base. The CDR3 covers 13 residues. Germline V CDR1 and CDR2: SQVTM, ANQGSEA. The CDR3 DNA reads TGCAGCGTTAGGGGGCGCGGGAACACTGAAGCTTTCTTT. Translating gives CSVRGRGNTEAFF.

This clone was detected only a few times. CDR3 sequence: CAWSPGQGETEAFF. The CDR3 DNA sequence: TGTGCCTGGAGTCCAGGACAGGGGGAGACTGAAGCTTTCTTT. This chain links TRBV30 with TRBJ1-1, with 10 bases lining up with TRBD1. Per the germline V gene, CDR1 is GTSNPN and CDR2 is SVGIG (reference sequence). Trimming cost V 2 bases and J 5 bases; bases outside gene matches: 5. The CDR3 extends over 14 amino acids.

CDR3: CAWSGEGPGLTQYF. In DNA form, the CDR3 reads TGTGCCTGGTCCGGGGAGGGCCCCGGGCTGACCCAGTACTTC. The chain uses TRBV30 and TRBJ2-5; the match to TRBD2 covers 7 bases. V lost 5 bases to trimming and J lost 7 bases; unmatched junction nucleotides: 13. This CDR3 has 14 amino acids. CDR1 is GTSNPN, CDR2 SVGIG, per germline (reference sequence).

The chain uses TRBV6-1 and TRBJ1-2; 10 nucleotides align to TRBD1. The CDR3 spans 15 residues. J lost 6 bases, V lost 2 bases, and 6 bases had no gene match. Germline V gene data show CDR1 as MNHNS and CDR2 as SASEGT. For the CDR3, the DNA is TGTGCCAGCAGTGAACTTGACAGGGGGCGAAATGGCTACACCTTC. This sequence encodes CASSELDRGRNGYTF.

V usage is TRBV7-9 and J usage is TRBJ2-5; TRBD2 might be the D (6 bases). The V and J ends lost 0 bases and 6 bases respectively, with 8 bases between them. The CDR3 is 13 amino acids. The V gene's germline CDR1 is SEHNR and CDR2 FQNEAQ (reference sequence). DNA of the CDR3: TGTGCCAGCAGCTTAGCGGAGGGCCAGACCCAGTACTTC. This encodes CASSLAEGQTQYF.

The CDR3 bases are TGTGCCAGTACCAAGGACAGGGGAGACACGCAGTATTTT. Translated, it gives CASTKDRGDTQYF. This sequence joins TRBV19 and TRBJ2-3; 9 bases map to TRBD1. The CDR3 has 13 amino acids. Germline CDR1 and CDR2: LNHDA and SQIVND (reference sequence). V was pared by 7 bases and J by 9 bases, with 8 bases of the junction left unmatched.

The chain uses TRBV30 and TRBJ2-3; D might be TRBD2 (6 bases). V lost 4 bases and J lost 3, with 14 bases in between. The CDR3 runs to 14 residues. In germline, CDR1 is GTSNPN, CDR2 SVGIG (reference sequence). The CDR3 DNA reads as TGTGCCTGGAAAGACGGGAGTCCGACAGATACGCAGTATTTT. Amino acid sequence: CAWKDGSPTDTQYF.

The V and J genes are TRBV11-3 and TRBJ2-3; D may match TRBD1 or TRBD2 (5 bases each). Germline CDR1 reads SGHNT; CDR2 reads YENEEA. The V gene lost 5 bases and the J gene lost 2 bases, with 11 bases spanning the gap. The CDR3 spans 14 residues. CDR3 nucleotides: TGTGCCAGCAGCCGGGGCAGGTACACAGATACGCAGTATTTT. Protein product: CASSRGRYTDTQYF.

This chain connects TRBV10-3 to TRBJ1-2; D is uncertain. The CDR3 spans 11 residues. Trimming left V 6 bases short and J 5 bases short, with 7 bases between. CDR1 and CDR2 from the germline V gene are ENHRY and SYGVKD. CDR3 nucleotides: TGTGCCATCAGGGACTCATATGGCTACACCTTC. This translates into CAIRDSYGYTF.

This clone occurred a few times. This chain uses TRBV2 with TRBJ1-1, with 9 bases that match TRBD1. With 4 bases clipped from V and 2 bases from J, the junction kept 14 bases outside the gene matches. The CDR3 has 18 amino acids. CDR1 is SNHLY, CDR2 FYNNEI, per germline. CDR3 residues: CASSVWVGTGKSNTEAFF. The CDR3, as DNA: TGTGCCAGCAGTGTGTGGGTGGGGACAGGGAAATCCAACACTGAAGCTTTCTTT.

This chain joins TRBV5-1 and TRBJ2-3; TRBD1 might be the D (6 bases). V lost 6 bases and J 6 bases, leaving 11 bases between the germline ends. Germline CDR1 reads SGHRS; CDR2 reads YFSETQ. The CDR3 runs 12 residues. As DNA, the CDR3 is TGCGCCAGCATGGGGGCCGGGGATACGCAGTATTTT. Its protein product is CASMGAGDTQYF.

The chain couples TRBV5-1 to TRBJ2-7, with 10 positions matching TRBD1. CDR3 length: 17 amino acids. J gave up 5 bases and V 3 bases, and 14 bases lay outside the gene matches. Germline V gene lookup returns CDR1 SGHRS and CDR2 YFSETQ. The CDR3 region has the DNA TGCGCCAGCAGCTCGCTTTCTGTTCGGGACAGGGGTAACGAGCAGTACTTC. Translated: CASSSLSVRDRGNEQYF.

This chain links TRBV14 with TRBJ2-1; TRBD2 agrees at 10 bases. The germline V gene encodes CDR1 SGHDN and CDR2 FVKESK. The CDR3 loop spans 16 amino acids. The V gene end was trimmed by 4 bases and the J gene end by 4 bases; junction bases not matched to a gene: 7. CDR3 bases: TGTGCCAGCAGCCGCGCGTCTAGCGGGGGTTACAATGAGCAGTTCTTC. This gives the protein CASSRASSGGYNEQFF.

This sequence joins TRBV10-2 and TRBJ1-5; D gene ambiguous. Germline-derived CDR1 and CDR2 are WSHSY and SAAADI. This CDR3 spans 13 amino acids. The V end was cut by 2 bases, the J end by 6 bases, with 8 bases between. CDR3: CASSETFSQPQHF. The CDR3, as DNA: TGCGCCAGCAGTGAGACATTTTCTCAGCCCCAGCATTTT.